These 20 T cell receptor beta chains were all obtained from the same sample, sequenced in a study of control samples from healthy donors and cancer patients. Using immunoSEQ multiplex PCR, the repertoire was profiled, and TCRdb retains in-frame clones only, with some absent. The sample gives more than 50,000 clones, roughly 85% of which show up once; roughly 5.1% is in the top ten. Specimen: blood. Every receptor here comes from a middle-aged man in good health.

The chain carries TRBV15 and TRBJ2-1; D call uncertain. The CDR3 is made up of 16 amino acids. Trimming removed 3 bases at V and 8 bases at J, with 20 bases between. The germline V gene encodes CDR1 LNHNV and CDR2 YYDKDF (reference sequence). CDR3 bases: TGTGCCACCAGCAGGCGACAATTCGCGGACGCGGATGAGCAGTTCTTC. Protein sequence: CATSRRQFADADEQFF.

The table lists this clone with a few counts. The chain carries TRBV10-3 and TRBJ1-3; a possible D gene is TRBD1 (6 bases). In germline, CDR1 is ENHRY, CDR2 SYGVKD. This CDR3 is 15 amino acids long. Between the trimmed V and J ends, which lost 4 bases and 1 base, there was a span of 11 bases. The CDR3 protein is CAISAGGVSGNTIYF. As DNA, the CDR3 is TGTGCCATCAGTGCGGGGGGCGTATCTGGAAACACCATATATTTT.

This rearrangement joins TRBV18 to TRBJ2-5; 9 bases are a match to TRBD2. Looked up from germline, CDR1 is KGHSH and CDR2 is LQKENI. CDR3 length: 15 amino acids. The V gene end was trimmed by 1 base and the J gene end by 0 bases; junction bases not matched to a gene: 0. The CDR3 sequence: CASSPLAGDQETQYF. The CDR3 nucleotides read TGTGCCAGCTCACCACTAGCGGGGGACCAAGAGACCCAGTACTTC.

This sequence joins TRBV7-2 and TRBJ1-4, with D uncertain. In germline, CDR1 is SGHTA, CDR2 FQGNSA. Trimming took 4 bases from V and 2 from J, leaving 14 bases between them. The CDR3 is made up of 16 amino acids. This CDR3 reads CASSSAALSTNEKLFF. CDR3 nucleotide sequence: TGTGCCAGCAGCTCAGCCGCCCTGAGCACTAATGAAAAACTGTTTTTT.

The chain links TRBV4-2 to TRBJ1-5; D unresolved. The CDR3 consists of 15 residues. Trimming removed 1 base from V and 3 bases from J, with 10 bases in between. Germline V gene data show CDR1 as LGHNA and CDR2 as YNFKEQ. This chain's CDR3 is CASSQALVDNQPQHF. The CDR3 DNA reads as TGTGCCAGCAGCCAAGCTCTGGTGGACAATCAGCCCCAGCATTTT.

CDR3 nucleotide sequence: TGTGCCAGCAGTGAATACAGGGGTAGCAATCAGCCCCAGCATTTT. Amino acids: CASSEYRGSNQPQHF. The chain has TRBV2 and TRBJ1-5; 7 nucleotides line up with TRBD1. V dropped 2 bases and J dropped 0; count of bases not matched to a gene: 1. CDR3 length equals 15 residues. The V gene's germline CDR1 is SNHLY and CDR2 FYNNEI. Full variable domain (outside the CDR3, taken from reference TRBV2 and TRBJ1-5): EPEVTQTPSHQVTQMGQEVILRCVPISNHLYFYWYRQILGQKVEFLVSFYNNEISEKSEIFDDQFSVERPDGSNFTLKIRSTKLEDSAMYFCASSEYRGSNQPQHFGDGTRLSIL.

The gene calls are TRBV24-1 and TRBJ2-1, with 8 bases identical to TRBD2. CDR1 is KGHDR and CDR2 is SFDVKD in the germline V gene. The CDR3 spans 16 residues. The ends lost 3 bases at V and 0 bases at J; junction bases unmatched: 3. The CDR3 region is CATSDASGRSYNEQFF. The CDR3 DNA sequence: TGTGCCACCAGTGATGCTAGCGGGCGCTCCTACAATGAGCAGTTCTTC.

This chain joins TRBV11-2 and TRBJ1-2; D possibly corresponds to TRBD1 (6 bases). V was clipped by 5 bases and J by 3 bases, with 7 bases between them. The CDR3 loop spans 12 amino acids. The germline V gene has CDR1 SGHAT and CDR2 FQNNGV. This chain's CDR3 is CASSEGDYGYTF. The CDR3, as DNA: TGTGCCAGCAGCGAGGGGGACTATGGCTACACCTTC.

The chain joins TRBV21-1 to TRBJ1-5. TRBV21-1 represents a pseudogene. This CDR3 is built from 15 residues. The CDR3 coding sequence is TGTGCCAGCAGCGAAGACCGGGACGGCAATCAGCCCCAGCATTTT. Translating it yields CASSEDRDGNQPQHF.

The V call is TRBV9, the J call TRBJ1-1; a weak D match, TRBD1 (6 bases). The CDR3 spans 17 residues. The V gene lost 3 bases and the J gene lost 0 bases, with 18 bases spanning the gap. From germline, CDR1 is SGDLS and CDR2 YYNGEE. CDR3 in amino acids: CASSGVEDREMNTEAFF. The CDR3 DNA reads TGTGCCAGCAGCGGCGTGGAGGACAGAGAAATGAACACTGAAGCTTTCTTT.

V is TRBV7-8 and J is TRBJ1-2, with TRBD1 matching over 8 bases. The CDR3 is 17 amino acids. CDR1 and CDR2 from the germline V gene are SGHVS and FQNEAQ. Losses at the gene ends were 1 base for V and 5 bases for J; bases not matched to a gene: 12. This CDR3 reads CASSLGDRGVRRYGYTF. The CDR3 DNA reads as TGTGCCAGCAGCTTAGGAGACAGGGGAGTAAGGAGATATGGCTACACCTTC.

The gene calls are TRBV15 and TRBJ1-5; D is possibly TRBD1 (5 bases). The CDR3 loop spans 16 amino acids. V dropped 4 bases and J dropped 3 bases, with 16 bases sitting between them. Per germline, CDR1 LNHNV and CDR2 YYDKDF (reference sequence). The CDR3 sequence: CATSTWDERPNQPQHF. The CDR3 DNA sequence: TGTGCCACCAGCACGTGGGACGAACGACCCAATCAGCCCCAGCATTTT.

The rearrangement links TRBV25-1 to TRBJ2-7, with 9 bases identical to TRBD1. Germline CDR1 and CDR2: MGHDK and SYGVNS. The CDR3 runs to 13 residues. Losses at the gene ends were 2 bases for V and 10 bases for J; bases not matched to a gene: 6. The CDR3 protein is CASSERGQGGQYF. In DNA, the CDR3 is TGTGCCAGCAGTGAACGGGGACAGGGCGGACAGTACTTC.

The chain joins TRBV10-3 to TRBJ1-1; 9 bases agree with TRBD1. The germline V gene has CDR1 ENHRY and CDR2 SYGVKD. V shed 6 bases, J shed 1 base, and the junction held 6 bases outside the gene matches. CDR3 length equals 15 residues. In DNA, the CDR3 is TGTGCCATCAGGACCCCGGGACAGGGGAACACTGAAGCTTTCTTT. Translation: CAIRTPGQGNTEAFF.

This clone was counted a few times. J is TRBJ2-1 and V is TRBV6-2 or TRBV6-3, with 8 bases that match TRBD2. The CDR3 is made up of 17 amino acids. The V gene end was trimmed by 3 bases and the J gene end by 3 bases; junction bases not matched to a gene: 10. The V gene's germline CDR1 is MNHEY and CDR2 SVGEGT. The CDR3 region is CASSYFRGSGNYNEQFF. The CDR3 coding sequence is TGTGCCAGCAGTTATTTTCGGGGTAGCGGGAACTACAATGAGCAGTTCTTC.

This chain connects TRBV9 to TRBJ2-1, with D possibly being TRBD1 (5 bases). The V and J ends lost 4 bases and 6 bases respectively, with 17 bases between them. The CDR3 is 15 amino acids. Per germline, CDR1 SGDLS and CDR2 YYNGEE. The CDR3 DNA reads TGTGCCAGCAGCACTTACATCGACAGTGTCAATGAGCAGTTCTTC. Its translation is CASSTYIDSVNEQFF.

The CDR3 nucleotides are TGTGCCAGCAGCTCGGGAGGGCCGTTTGATGGCTACACCTTC. Protein: CASSSGGPFDGYTF. The genes are TRBV7-3 and TRBJ1-2; the D is unclear. The CDR3 has 14 amino acids. Germline CDR1 is SGHTA and CDR2 is FQGTGA. Trimming cost V 4 bases and J 6 bases, with 15 bases left between them.

The gene calls are TRBV4-3 and TRBJ1-2; D gene unclear. The CDR3 contains 13 residues. CDR1 LGHNA and CDR2 YSLEER come from the germline V gene. The ends were cut back, 0 bases at V and 11 bases at J, with 13 bases in the middle. CDR3 DNA sequence: TGCGCCAGCAGCCAAGATCGGGCAGTTCGATACACCTTC. Its translation: CASSQDRAVRYTF.

The chain carries TRBV5-1 and TRBJ2-3; TRBD2 matches at 15 bases. Germline loops: CDR1 SGHRS, CDR2 YFSETQ. CDR3 size: 16 residues. Losses at the gene ends were 4 bases for V and 5 bases for J; bases not matched to a gene: 5. CDR3 in DNA: TGCGCCAGCAGCCCCGGACTAGCGGGGGGGTTAGATACGCAGTATTTT. Its protein is CASSPGLAGGLDTQYF.

This clone has only one observation. This rearrangement joins TRBV11-1 to TRBJ2-2, with 7 bases that match TRBD2. Germline V gives CDR1 SGHAT, CDR2 FQDESV (reference sequence). Losses at the gene ends were 5 bases for V and 4 bases for J; bases not matched to a gene: 7. The length of the CDR3 is 15 residues. In nucleotides, the CDR3 is TGTGCCAGCAGCCTCCTATTAGCGGGCACCGGGGAGCTGTTTTTT. Amino acids: CASSLLLAGTGELFF.